These T cell receptor beta chains were read from a single sample in a study of CD8+CD57+ T cells in acquired aplastic anemia. TCRdb analysed the reads with MiXCR anew, one entry per CDR3 protein. The data hold about 190,000 distinct CDR3 sequences, with less than 70% observed a single time. The material sequenced was sorted CD4+, CD8+, or CD8+CD57+ T cells (not recorded which) from PBMCs. These receptors originate from a human donor in good health, serving as a control. CDR3s include the opening cysteine and the closing phenylalanine or tryptophan. The D gene is left open where the match is weak. Part of the rows lack a size; the others show once, few, many or a class for expanded clones.

CDR3	DNA	size	V	J	D
CAISGGSGGYEQYF	TGTGCCATCAGTGGGGGTAGCGGGGGATACGAGCAGTACTTC	many	TRBV10-3	TRBJ2-7	TRBD2
CASSLEASGGQRLEQYF	TGTGCCAGCAGCTTAGAGGCTAGCGGGGGACAACGTCTCGAGCAGTACTTC	NA	TRBV7-6	TRBJ2-7	TRBD2
CSVVSENTEAFF	TGCAGCGTTGTAAGCGAGAACACTGAAGCTTTCTTT	NA	TRBV29-1	TRBJ1-1	NA
CASKDREYEQYF	TGTGCCAGCAAGGACAGGGAATACGAGCAGTACTTC	NA	TRBV6-1	TRBJ2-7	TRBD1
CSATLGQGAGQPQHF	TGCAGTGCTACCTTGGGACAGGGGGCTGGGCAGCCCCAGCATTTT	NA	TRBV20-1	TRBJ1-5	TRBD1
CASRGTDSYEQYF	TGTGCCAGCAGGGGGACAGACTCCTACGAGCAGTACTTC	NA	TRBV6-1	TRBJ2-7	TRBD1
CASSLVTGAPLHF	TGTGCCAGCAGCTTAGTGACAGGGGCACCCCTCCACTTT	NA	TRBV7-6	TRBJ1-6	TRBD1
CASRLTGAPNEQFF	TGCGCCAGCAGACTTACGGGGGCCCCAAATGAGCAGTTCTTC	few	TRBV4-3	TRBJ2-1	NA
CASSLSTGVPNTEAFF	TGTGCCAGCAGCTTAAGCACAGGGGTCCCGAACACTGAAGCTTTCTTT	many	TRBV7-3	TRBJ1-1	TRBD1
CASSPQGIVTEAFF	TGTGCCAGTAGTCCTCAGGGGATCGTGACTGAAGCTTTCTTT	NA	TRBV19	TRBJ1-1	NA
CASRQGEGTQYF	TGTGCCAGTAGGCAGGGCGAGGGTACGCAGTATTTT	few	TRBV19	TRBJ2-3	NA
CASSIGTGRSQPQHF	TGTGCCAGTAGTATTGGGACAGGGAGAAGTCAGCCCCAGCATTTT	once	TRBV19	TRBJ1-5	TRBD1
CSAPIWGNNEQFF	TGCAGTGCTCCTATTTGGGGGAACAATGAGCAGTTCTTC	NA	TRBV20-1	TRBJ2-1	NA
CASSLVQGSGYEQYF	TGTGCCAGCAGCTTAGTCCAGGGTTCGGGCTACGAGCAGTACTTC	many	TRBV7-2	TRBJ2-7	NA
CASSLGGQVGGQPQHF	TGTGCCAGCAGCTTAGGGGGACAGGTAGGCGGTCAGCCCCAGCATTTT	many	TRBV7-2	TRBJ1-5	TRBD1
CASSLERSRQGLPYGYTF	TGTGCCAGCAGCTTGGAACGGTCCAGACAGGGCCTCCCTTATGGCTACACCTTC	many	TRBV5-5	TRBJ1-2	TRBD1
CSATTESYEQYF	TGCAGTGCTACGACAGAATCCTACGAGCAGTACTTC	NA	TRBV29-1	TRBJ2-7	NA
CATSRGQAPGNTIYF	TGTGCCACCAGCAGGGGACAGGCGCCTGGAAACACCATATATTTT	once	TRBV15	TRBJ1-3	TRBD1
CASSLTTNYGYTF	TGTGCCAGCAGCTTAACTACTAACTATGGCTACACCTTC	many	TRBV7-3	TRBJ1-2	NA
CASSSPSRTGDAFF	TGTGCCAGCAGTTCTCCCTCCCGGACAGGGGATGCTTTCTTT	many	TRBV6-5	TRBJ1-1	TRBD1